Below, one T cell receptor beta chain is given with its context. From germline, CDR1 is KGHSH and CDR2 LQKENI. The ends lost 6 bases at V and 2 bases at J; junction bases unmatched: 6. The CDR3 covers 14 residues. Seattle patients were enrolled while actively infected and followed longitudinally. Some clones are missing from TCRdb's copy, which holds only in-frame ones; the method was immunoSEQ multiplex PCR. The profile shows about 120,000 clones, about four fifths of them singletons. This entry comes from a study of blood T cell repertoires in COVID-19. Study information: Samples came from the United States, Italy and Spain, spanning acute and convalescent COVID-19. Sources were T cells, B-cell-depleted T cells, or PBMCs; the material itself was cDNA or gDNA.

The receptor comes from a man between 25 and 39 years old with COVID-19, enrolled during active disease. V gene TRBV18 combines with J gene TRBJ1-1; 7 bases agree with TRBD1. Material for sequencing was peripheral blood. The CDR3 reads CASSPGQANTEAFF. The CDR3, as DNA: TGTGCCAGCTCCCCTGGACAGGCTAACACTGAAGCTTTCTTT.